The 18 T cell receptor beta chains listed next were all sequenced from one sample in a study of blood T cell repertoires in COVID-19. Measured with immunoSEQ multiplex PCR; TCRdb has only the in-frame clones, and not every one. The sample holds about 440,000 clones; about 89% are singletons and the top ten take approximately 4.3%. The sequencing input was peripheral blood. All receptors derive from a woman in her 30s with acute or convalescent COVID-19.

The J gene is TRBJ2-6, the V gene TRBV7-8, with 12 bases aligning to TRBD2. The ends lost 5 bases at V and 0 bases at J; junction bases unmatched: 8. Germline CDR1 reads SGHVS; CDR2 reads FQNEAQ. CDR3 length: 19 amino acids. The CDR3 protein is CASSLVASGGASGANVLTF. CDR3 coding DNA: TGTGCCAGCAGCCTTGTCGCTAGCGGGGGGGCCTCTGGGGCCAACGTCCTGACTTTC. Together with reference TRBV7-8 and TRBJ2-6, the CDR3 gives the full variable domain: GAGVSQSPRYKVAKRGQDVALRCDPISGHVSLFWYQQALGQGPEFLTYFQNEAQLDKSGLPSDRFFAERPEGSVSTLKIQRTQQEDSAVYLCASSLVASGGASGANVLTFGAGSRLTVL.

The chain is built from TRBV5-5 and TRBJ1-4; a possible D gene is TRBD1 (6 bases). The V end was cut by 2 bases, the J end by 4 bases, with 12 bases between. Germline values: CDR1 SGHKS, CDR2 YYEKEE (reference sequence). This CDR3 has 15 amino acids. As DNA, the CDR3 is TGTGCCAGCAGCTTAGGACAGAATAATAATGAAAAACTGTTTTTT. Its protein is CASSLGQNNNEKLFF.

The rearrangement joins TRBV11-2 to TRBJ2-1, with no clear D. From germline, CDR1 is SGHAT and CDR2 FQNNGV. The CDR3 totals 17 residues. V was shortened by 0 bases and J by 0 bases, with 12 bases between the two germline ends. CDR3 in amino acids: CASSLDPLKSSYNEQFF. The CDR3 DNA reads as TGTGCCAGCAGCTTAGATCCCCTTAAGAGCTCCTACAATGAGCAGTTCTTC. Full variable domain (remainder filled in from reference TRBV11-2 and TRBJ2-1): EAGVAQSPRYKIIEKRQSVAFWCNPISGHATLYWYQQILGQGPKLLIQFQNNGVVDDSQLPKDRFSAERLKGVDSTLKIQPAKLEDSAVYLCASSLDPLKSSYNEQFFGPGTRLTVL.

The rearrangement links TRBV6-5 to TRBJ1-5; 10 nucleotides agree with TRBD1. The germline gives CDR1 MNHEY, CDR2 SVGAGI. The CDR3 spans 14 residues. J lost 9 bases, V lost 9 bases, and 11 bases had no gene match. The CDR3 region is CASNPDRGQRPQHF. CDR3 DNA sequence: TGTGCCAGTAATCCAGACAGGGGGCAGAGGCCCCAGCATTTT.

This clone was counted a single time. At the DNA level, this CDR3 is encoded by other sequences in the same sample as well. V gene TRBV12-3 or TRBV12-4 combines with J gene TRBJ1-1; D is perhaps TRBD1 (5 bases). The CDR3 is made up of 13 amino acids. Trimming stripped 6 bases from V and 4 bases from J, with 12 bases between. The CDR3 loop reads CASSLGGGTEAFF. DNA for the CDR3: TGTGCCAGCAGCCTGGGGGGAGGCACTGAAGCTTTCTTT.

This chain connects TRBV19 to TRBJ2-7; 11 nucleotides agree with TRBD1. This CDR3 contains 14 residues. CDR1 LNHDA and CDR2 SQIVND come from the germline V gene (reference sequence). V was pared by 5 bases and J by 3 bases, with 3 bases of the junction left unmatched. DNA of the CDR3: TGTGCCAGTAGTCCCGGGACAGGGGGCTACGAGCAGTACTTC. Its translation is CASSPGTGGYEQYF. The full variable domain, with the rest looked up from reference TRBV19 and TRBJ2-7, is DGGITQSPKYLFRKEGQNVTLSCEQNLNHDAMYWYRQDPGQGLRLIYYSQIVNDFQKGDIAEGYSVSREKKESFPLTVTSAQKNPTAFYLCASSPGTGGYEQYFGPGTRLTVT.

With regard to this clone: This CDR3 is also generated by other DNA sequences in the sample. The CDR3 sequence is CASSLSYGTEAFF. In DNA form, the CDR3 reads TGTGCCAGCAGCTTATCCTACGGCACTGAAGCTTTCTTT. This chain joins TRBV7-9 and TRBJ1-1; D uncertain. The germline V and J ends were trimmed by 2 bases and 4 bases, with 8 bases remaining between them. The germline V gene encodes CDR1 SEHNR and CDR2 FQNEAQ (reference sequence). This CDR3 has 13 amino acids.

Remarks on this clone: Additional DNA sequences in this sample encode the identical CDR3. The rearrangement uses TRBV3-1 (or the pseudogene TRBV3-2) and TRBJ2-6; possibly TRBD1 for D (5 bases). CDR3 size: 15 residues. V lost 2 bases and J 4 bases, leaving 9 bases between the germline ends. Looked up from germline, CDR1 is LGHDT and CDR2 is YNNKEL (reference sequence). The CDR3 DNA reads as TGTGCCAGCAGCCAACAAGGGGCAGGGGCCAACGTCCTGACTTTC. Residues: CASSQQGAGANVLTF.

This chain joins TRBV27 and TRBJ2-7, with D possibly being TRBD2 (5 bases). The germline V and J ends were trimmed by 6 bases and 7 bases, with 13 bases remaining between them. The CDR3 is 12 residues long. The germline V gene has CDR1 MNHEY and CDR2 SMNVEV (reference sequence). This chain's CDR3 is CASRGSWLEQYF. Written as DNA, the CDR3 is TGTGCCAGCAGGGGGAGTTGGTTAGAGCAGTACTTC.

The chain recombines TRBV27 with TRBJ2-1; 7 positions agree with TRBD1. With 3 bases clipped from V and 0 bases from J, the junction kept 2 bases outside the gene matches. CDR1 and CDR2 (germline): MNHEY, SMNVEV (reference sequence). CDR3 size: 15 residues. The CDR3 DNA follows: TGTGCCAGCAGTTTGGGACAGACCTCCTACAATGAGCAGTTCTTC. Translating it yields CASSLGQTSYNEQFF.

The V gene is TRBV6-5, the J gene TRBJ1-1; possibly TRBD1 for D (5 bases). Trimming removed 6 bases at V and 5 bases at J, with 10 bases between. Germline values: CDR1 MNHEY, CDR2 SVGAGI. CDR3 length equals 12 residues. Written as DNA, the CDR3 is TGTGCCAGCAGCCGTGGACAAACTGAAGCTTTCTTT. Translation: CASSRGQTEAFF.

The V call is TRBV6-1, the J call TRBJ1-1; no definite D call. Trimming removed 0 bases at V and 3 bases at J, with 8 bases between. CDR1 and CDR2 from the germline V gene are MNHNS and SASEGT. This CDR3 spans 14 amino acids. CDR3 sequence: CASSEAAGDTEAFF. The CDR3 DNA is TGTGCCAGCAGTGAAGCGGCTGGAGACACTGAAGCTTTCTTT.

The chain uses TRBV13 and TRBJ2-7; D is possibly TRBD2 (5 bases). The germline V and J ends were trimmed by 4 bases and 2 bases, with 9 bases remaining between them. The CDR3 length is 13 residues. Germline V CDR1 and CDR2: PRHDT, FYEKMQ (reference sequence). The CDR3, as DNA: TGTGCCAGCAGCTCTCGGGGAGCCTACGAGCAGTACTTC. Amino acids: CASSSRGAYEQYF.

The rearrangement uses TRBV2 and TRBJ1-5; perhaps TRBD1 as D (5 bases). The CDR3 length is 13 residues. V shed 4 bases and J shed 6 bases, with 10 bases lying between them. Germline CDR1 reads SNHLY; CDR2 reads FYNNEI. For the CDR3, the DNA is TGTGCCAGCAGTGGGGGGGTTGTTCAGCCCCAGCATTTT. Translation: CASSGGVVQPQHF.

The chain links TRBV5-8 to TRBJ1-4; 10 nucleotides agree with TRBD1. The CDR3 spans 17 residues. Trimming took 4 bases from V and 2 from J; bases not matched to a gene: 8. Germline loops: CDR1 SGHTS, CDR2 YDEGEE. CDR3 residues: CASSIRDRGLTNEKLFF. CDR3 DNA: TGTGCCAGCAGCATCCGGGACAGGGGTCTCACTAATGAAAAACTGTTTTTT.

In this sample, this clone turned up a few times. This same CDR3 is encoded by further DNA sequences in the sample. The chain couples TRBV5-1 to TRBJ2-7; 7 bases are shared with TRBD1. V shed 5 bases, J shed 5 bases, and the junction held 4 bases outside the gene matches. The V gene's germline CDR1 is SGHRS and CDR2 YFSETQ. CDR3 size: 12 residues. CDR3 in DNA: TGCGCCAGCAGTTTACAGGGGAACGAGCAGTACTTC. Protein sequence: CASSLQGNEQYF. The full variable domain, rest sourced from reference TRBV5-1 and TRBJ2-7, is KAGVTQTPRYLIKTRGQQVTLSCSPISGHRSVSWYQQTPGQGLQFLFEYFSETQRNKGNFPGRFSGRQFSNSRSEMNVSTLELGDSALYLCASSLQGNEQYFGPGTRLTVT.

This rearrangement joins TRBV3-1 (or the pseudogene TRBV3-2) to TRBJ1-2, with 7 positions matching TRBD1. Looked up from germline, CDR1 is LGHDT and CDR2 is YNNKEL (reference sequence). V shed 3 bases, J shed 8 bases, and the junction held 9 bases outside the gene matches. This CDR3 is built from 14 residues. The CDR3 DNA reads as TGTGCCAGCAGCCATGACCCGGGACAGACGGGCTACACCTTC. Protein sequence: CASSHDPGQTGYTF.

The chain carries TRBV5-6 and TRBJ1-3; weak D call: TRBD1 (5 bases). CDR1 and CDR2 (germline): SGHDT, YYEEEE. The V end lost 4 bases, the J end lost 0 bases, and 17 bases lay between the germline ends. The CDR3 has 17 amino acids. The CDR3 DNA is TGTGCCAGCAGCGCCTCAGACAGACCAGACTCTGGAAACACCATATATTTT. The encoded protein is CASSASDRPDSGNTIYF.